The entry that follows covers one TCR beta chain sequence. This clone was picked up a small number of times. Its antigen is not yet known. The record has no base qualities; no much larger clone is one base away. The library came from the immunoSEQ multiplex PCR assay. The multiplex PCR relied on a mix of 60 forward primers for TCR Vbeta segments and 13 reverse primers for TCR Jbeta segments. A multiplex PCR assay on genomic DNA amplified the CDR3 region of rearranged TCR beta genes. Amplified TCR beta libraries were sequenced as 87-base-pair reads on the Illumina HiSeq System. In the source study's methods: A later analysis tallied 70 million to 100 million unique TCR beta chains across the 666 repertoires, and some 10 million of those chains were shared by two or more donors. Raw reads were error-corrected and collapsed into unique sequences by a nearest-neighbor algorithm in which closely related sequences were merged to remove PCR and sequencing errors. Alignment of CDR3 sequences to IMGT reference sequences was used to assign V, D and J gene segments. Each retained sequence needed at least a six-nucleotide match to both a V gene segment and a J gene segment. A rearrangement counted as productive if the CDR3 had no stop codons and remained in frame with V and J, and every other rearrangement counted as non-productive. CDR3 was defined by IMGT convention, running from the second conserved V-encoded cysteine to the conserved J-encoded phenylalanine. The earlier analysis of about 640 of the donors excluded any sequence lacking an unambiguous match to a single V gene segment. An earlier analysis of 587 of the donors called V segments functional above 56.7% productive rearrangements and segregating when the between-donor standard deviation exceeded 5%. A statistical classification framework was developed to diagnose cytomegalovirus status using the catalog of TCR beta chain sequences. V and J gene assignment, in a later analysis, came from comparing TCR nucleotide sequences with IMGT/GENE-DB human TR gene sequences. A later analysis assigned CDR3 sequences and most-parsimonious VDJ recombination scenarios with the TCRdist pipeline. A later analysis defined each TCR beta chain by its CDR3 amino acid sequence plus V-gene family, and excluded reads lacking a unique V-gene family. To address suspected cross-contamination and a sequencing artifact, a later analysis removed some 620 highly shared, low-generation-probability nucleotide sequences. For each public chain, a later analysis derived a clonal expansion index from normalized ranks of inferred template counts within each repertoire. In a later analysis, generation probabilities were computed with a VDJ recombination model fitted to out-of-frame rearrangements, and the resulting probabilities were checked against IGoR. In a later analysis, TCR-TCR, TCR-HLA and TCR-CMV co-occurrence was scored with hypergeometric tests, and a repertoire-size bias correction was applied to TCR pairs. To estimate false discovery rates, a later analysis permuted the HLA or CMV assignments 20 times. In a later analysis, co-occurring TCRs were grouped with DBSCAN, and TCRdist sequence similarity was added when clustering was performed within HLA-allele-positive subsets. Repertoires with fewer than 30,000 or more than 120,000 public chains, plus five repertoires with anomalous nucleotide sharing, were excluded from co-occurrence clustering. TCRdb took over this immuneACCESS table, retaining in-frame rearrangements with V and J assigned. Such tables are incomplete; in checked studies, under half of the missing clones stem from an unresolved V gene, and the remainder is unexplained. V and J calls and clone size are as listed in that table; D and trimming were resolved from the DNA. Counted in this sample were roughly 150,000 clones; approximately 71% of them appeared once. The ten largest account for about 10% of the sample.

The cohort was made up of under 800 healthy bone marrow donors. Cohort members were all nominally healthy when sampled, although unrecorded immune exposures were likely present. The donor was CMV seropositive and was included in the group of about 290 seropositive cohort members. Each donor provided a peripheral blood sample, and peripheral blood mononuclear cells were used for TCR beta sequencing. The Qiagen DNeasy Blood Extraction Kit was used to extract genomic DNA from the blood cell samples. This sample was included in a study of cytomegalovirus exposure and HLA in healthy donors (dated by TCRdb to about 2017). Study-wide context: An earlier analysis of approximately 600 of the donors reported more than 250 Gb of sequence data and more than 90 million unique TCR beta sequences from 150 million to 200 million T cells. Around 300 gigabases of sequencing data and tens of millions of unique TCR sequences were included in an early release covering 550 to 800 HLA-typed donors. Of the roughly 400 genotyped donors, 75% to 85% were placed in the genetic ancestry cluster associated with self-reported Caucasian donors. The study aimed to test whether signatures of past pathogen exposure could be identified by cataloging public T cell receptors. Using immunosequencing, the study profiled T cell repertoires from 500 to 800 subjects and related those repertoires to cytomegalovirus serostatus. A separate validation cohort of approximately 120 different subjects was used in addition to the roughly 620-subject first cohort. To predict cytomegalovirus infection status, the study combined high-throughput TCR immunosequencing, statistical association of individual TCRs with disease status, and machine learning. A later analysis re-analyzed previously published TCR beta repertoires from roughly 690 donors and added high-resolution HLA genotyping to study TCR occurrence patterns. Rather than drawing on any new phenotypic data, the later analysis identified candidate immune exposures from TCR beta sequences and the way those sequences occurred across donors. An earlier analysis of fewer than 750 of the donors used high-throughput TCR beta sequencing to judge whether each TCR beta V gene segment behaved as functional or pseudogenic. Donor age, sex, ethnicity and CMV serostatus were collected together with the repertoire data. Genome-wide SNP genotypes for about 65% of the 666 donors were used in a later genetic analysis, which treated that subset as a discovery cohort. Every discovery cohort repertoire had been produced on one sequencing platform. HLA typing covered class I and class II loci at four-digit resolution. The number of donors typed differed by locus, with 629-630 for A, B, C, DRB1 and DQB1, 522 for DQA1, nearly 610 for DPA1, and roughly 450 for DPB1. Four to six DR-DQ haplotypes were handled as single units for association and clustering, since linkage in the cohort was strong. Among 398 genotyped donors of the cohort, an average of approximately 240,000 unique TCR beta nucleotide sequences was sequenced per donor, of which roughly 17% were non-productive.

V is shortened by 6 bases, J by 7 bases, and the region joining them spans 16 bases. The CDR3 numbers 14 residues from cysteine through phenylalanine. Solely the CDR3 DNA is kept, with 42 bases framed from the first base. CDR1 and CDR2 were assigned from the germline V gene as MNHEY and SVGAGI. Summary of the overall study and its limitations: According to a later analysis, most CMV-associated TCR beta chains appeared to be HLA-restricted, and the HLA associations seemed to be driven largely by CMV exposure. Assigning TCR associations to individual alleles was difficult when HLA alleles, especially DR and DQ, strongly co-occurred. In a later analysis, several top co-occurrence clusters were reported to appear linked to parvovirus B19, influenza, CMV and Epstein-Barr virus. The study listed 150 to 200 TCR beta chains as associated with cytomegalovirus. The presence/absence analyses assumed that sequencing depth was roughly uniform across donors, and that assumption may not be true. In vitro tests confirmed that a few of the cytomegalovirus-associated TCR beta chains recognize cytomegalovirus antigens. The only immune exposure information available for the cohort was CMV serostatus. A further reported finding was that TCR beta sequences accurately predicted the HLA-A and HLA-B alleles for most subjects in the first cohort. Specific HLA alleles were associated with roughly 16,000 TCR beta sequences at a false discovery rate of 0.05 in a later analysis. Because some donors lacked HLA typing at each locus, the association tests relied only on the typed subset. A later analysis found that TCR association rates varied across HLA loci, with DRB1 alleles showing the most associated TCRs and HLA-C alleles the fewest. The cohort was sequenced for TCR beta chains only, and without alpha or paired-chain data the features that could be detected were limited. Cytomegalovirus status was reported to be diagnosed by the classifier with high specificity and sensitivity in both the original and validation cohorts. The authors suggested that the approach could potentially be extended to other disease states and immunological phenotypes. In a later genetic analysis, a missense DCLRE1C variant was associated with V-gene and J-gene trimming of TCR beta chains, and the association was replicated in an independent cohort. Because the 87-base-pair reads could not distinguish some IMGT-functional V segments, including TRBV6-2 and TRBV6-3, those segments were excluded. In a later analysis, HLA-associated TCR beta chains showed more clonal expansion and lower generation probabilities than non-associated chains that were equally common. The earlier analysis of approximately 540 of the donors excluded 15 to 20 rarely observed V segments, including chromosome 9 orphons, because counts were too low. An earlier analysis of approximately 540 of the donors showed that most TCR beta V segments appeared in productive rearrangements either about 87% or about 30% of the time, which broadly matched IMGT annotations. While some public TCRs were present in many individuals, most TCR sequences turned up only very rarely across donors. Linkage disequilibrium might explain the correlated functional status among segregating V segments, but an unknown experimental factor could not be excluded. Compared with the roughly 710-donor mean, donors in an Asian-associated ancestry cluster had fewer N-insertions in productive TCRs, according to a later genetic analysis. A group of highly shared sequence variants was considered likely to be a technical artifact of the sequencing pipeline.

Sequenced: PBMCs. The TCR originated in a man aged 18 to 29 in good health and CMV-seropositive. This receptor chain uses TRBV6-5 and TRBJ2-1; matching of 6 bases hints at TRBD1 as the D gene. For the CDR3, the sequence is CASSVQGYRNEQFF. The sequenced DNA: TGTGCCAGCAGCGTACAGGGTTATAGGAATGAGCAGTTCTTC.